This record covers a single TCR beta chain. The antigen remains unidentified. Per germline, CDR1 GTSNPN and CDR2 SVGIG (reference sequence). V trimming: 1 base; J trimming: 10 bases; junction bases outside the gene matches: 14. This CDR3 has 16 residues. The data were taken from a study of cytomegalovirus exposure and HLA in healthy donors. About the research overall: An early data release held 80 million or so unique TCRs from HLA-typed donors.

The study ran its PCR with 60 Vbeta and 13 Jbeta primers. Profiled with immunoSEQ multiplex PCR; TCRdb holds only in-frame clones, not every one. The data contain fewer than 250,000 clones, roughly 80% of them singletons. Study-wide results and limits: Further analysis was carried out later, and it showed several of the most significant clusters appearing linked to common viral pathogens. In a later analysis, around 18,000 TCR beta sequences were associated with HLA alleles at 0.05 false discovery rate.

The sequenced sample was PBMCs. The sequence was collected from a male donor in good health and CMV-seropositive. This sequence joins TRBV30 and TRBJ2-4; TRBD2 matches 9 bases. In nucleotides, the CDR3 is TGTGCCTGGAGTGGTAGTGTCGCGGGAGGGCCAGGGATTCAGTACTTC. The encoded protein is CAWSGSVAGGPGIQYF.